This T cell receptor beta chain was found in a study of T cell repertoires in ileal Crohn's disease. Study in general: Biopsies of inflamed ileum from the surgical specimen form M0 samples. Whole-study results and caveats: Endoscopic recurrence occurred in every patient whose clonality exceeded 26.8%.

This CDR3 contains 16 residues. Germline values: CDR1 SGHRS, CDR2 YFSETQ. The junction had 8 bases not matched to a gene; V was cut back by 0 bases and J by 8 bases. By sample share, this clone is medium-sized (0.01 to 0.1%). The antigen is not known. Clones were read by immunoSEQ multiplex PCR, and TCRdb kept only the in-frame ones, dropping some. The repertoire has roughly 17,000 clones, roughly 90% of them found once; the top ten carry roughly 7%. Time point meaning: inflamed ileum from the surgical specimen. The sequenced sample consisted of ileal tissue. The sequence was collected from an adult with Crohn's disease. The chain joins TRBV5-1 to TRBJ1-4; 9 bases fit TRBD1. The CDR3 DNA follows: TGCGCCAGCAGCTTGGGGCCGACAGGGGGGAGCGAAAAACTGTTTTTT. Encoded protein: CASSLGPTGGSEKLFF. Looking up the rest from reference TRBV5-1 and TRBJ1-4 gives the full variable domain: KAGVTQTPRYLIKTRGQQVTLSCSPISGHRSVSWYQQTPGQGLQFLFEYFSETQRNKGNFPGRFSGRQFSNSRSEMNVSTLELGDSALYLCASSLGPTGGSEKLFFGSGTQLSVL.